These 26 T cell receptor beta chains share one sample of origin, sequenced in a study of shared T cell receptors in the human thymus. Profiling relied on immunoSEQ multiplex PCR, and the TCRdb table lists in-frame clones only, not all of them. The table has about 660,000 clones, roughly 90% seen once. Another study also made use of these data, one on human thymus T cells.

The sample taken for sequencing was thymocytes. Receptors were obtained from a boy under three years old with a congenital heart defect.

V is TRBV5-6 and J is TRBJ1-2; no reliable D call. Germline V lookup: CDR1 SGHDT, CDR2 YYEEEE. This CDR3 has 15 residues. With 1 base removed from V and 7 bases from J, the gap between germline ends came to 17 bases. CDR3 DNA: TGTGCCAGCAGCTTGCGGACTATATCGGACGGTGGCTACACCTTC. It encodes CASSLRTISDGGYTF.

CDR3 in DNA: TGTGCCAGCAGCCCTTGTCCGGAGGGTGGAAAAAGAGGGGATAATGAAAAACTGTTTTTT. Translating it yields CASSPCPEGGKRGDNEKLFF. The chain combines TRBV4-2 with TRBJ1-4; D might be TRBD1 (5 bases). Germline lookup yields CDR1 LGHNA and CDR2 YNFKEQ. This CDR3 region has 20 residues. The germline V and J ends were trimmed by 4 bases and 4 bases, with 28 bases remaining between them.

This clone came up once. V and J are TRBV7-2 and TRBJ2-7; D call uncertain. Germline V gene lookup returns CDR1 SGHTA and CDR2 FQGNSA. V was cut by 4 bases and J by 1 base, with 14 bases left in between. The CDR3 is 15 residues long. The CDR3 loop reads CASSYFQAFSYEQYF. Written as DNA, the CDR3 is TGTGCCAGCAGCTATTTCCAGGCCTTTTCCTACGAGCAGTACTTC.

The CDR3 loop is CASSQENRERANEQFF. The DNA for the CDR3 is TGCGCCAGCAGCCAAGAGAACCGGGAGCGCGCCAATGAGCAGTTCTTC. V gene TRBV4-3 combines with J gene TRBJ2-1, with D perhaps TRBD2 (6 bases). V gave up 0 bases and J gave up 6 bases, with 15 bases separating them. Germline CDR1 reads LGHNA; CDR2 reads YSLEER. The CDR3 length is 16 residues.

The chain recombines TRBV9 with TRBJ2-1; tentative D call: TRBD1 (6 bases). The V gene lost 4 bases and the J gene lost 7 bases, with 6 bases spanning the gap. The CDR3 loop spans 11 amino acids. Germline lookup yields CDR1 SGDLS and CDR2 YYNGEE. CDR3 DNA: TGTGCCAGCAGCAGGGGGAATGAGCAGTTCTTC. Its translation is CASSRGNEQFF.

The chain employs TRBV19 and TRBJ1-2, with TRBD1 matching 8 bases. This CDR3 is built from 15 residues. The trim removed 6 bases at V and 1 base at J, leaving 7 bases unmatched. The germline V gene has CDR1 LNHDA and CDR2 SQIVND (reference sequence). CDR3 DNA sequence: TGTGCCAGTAGGAGACAGGGGCGCTTTAACTATGGCTACACCTTC. Translating it yields CASRRQGRFNYGYTF.

The chain employs TRBV14 and TRBJ1-3, with 10 bases matching TRBD1. Looked up from germline, CDR1 is SGHDN and CDR2 is FVKESK. V shed 0 bases, J shed 4 bases, and the junction held 6 bases outside the gene matches. The CDR3 length is 17 residues. The CDR3 nucleotides are TGTGCCAGCAGCCAAGAGCCGGGACAGGGGAGCGGAAACACCATATATTTT. It is translated as CASSQEPGQGSGNTIYF.

The chain combines TRBV6-8 with TRBJ2-1, with 12 bases fitting TRBD2. Per the germline V gene, CDR1 is MNHGY and CDR2 is SAAAGT. With V trimmed by 2 bases and J by 5 bases, 7 bases remained unmatched. CDR3 length equals 17 residues. CDR3 nucleotide sequence: TGTGCCAGCAGTTACCTGGCTAGCGGGAGGGAAAACAATGAGCAGTTCTTC. This codes for CASSYLASGRENNEQFF.

The rearrangement links TRBV19 to TRBJ2-1; D call uncertain. The CDR3 spans 10 residues. From germline, CDR1 is LNHDA and CDR2 SQIVND (reference sequence). The V and J ends lost 6 bases and 8 bases respectively, with 5 bases between them. Here the CDR3 reads CASSSHEQFF. CDR3 coding DNA: TGTGCCAGTAGCAGTCATGAGCAGTTCTTC.

The chain recombines TRBV7-9 with TRBJ2-1, with no clear D. V was cut by 2 bases and J by 9 bases, with 5 bases left in between. Germline V CDR1 and CDR2: SEHNR, FQNEAQ (reference sequence). The CDR3 is 11 amino acids. CDR3 coding DNA: TGTGCCAGCAGCTTAAGCCGTGAGCAGTTCTTC. This translates into CASSLSREQFF.

J is TRBJ2-7 and V is TRBV7-2; TRBD1 agrees at 9 bases. This CDR3 is 16 amino acids long. Germline CDR1 reads SGHTA; CDR2 reads FQGNSA. The ends lost 7 bases at V and 0 bases at J; junction bases unmatched: 10. The CDR3 is CASNRTTGGDSYEQYF. For the CDR3, the DNA is TGTGCCAGCAACCGTACAACAGGGGGCGACTCCTACGAGCAGTACTTC.

CDR3 residues: CARGRLAYSYNEQFF. Written as DNA, the CDR3 is TGTGCCCGCGGACGACTAGCGTATTCCTACAATGAGCAGTTCTTC. The chain combines TRBV5-3 with TRBJ2-1; 8 bases fit TRBD2. TRBV5-3 is an ORF; its function is uncertain. V lost 10 bases, J lost 1 base, and 10 bases stayed unmatched. The CDR3 length is 15 residues.

V usage is TRBV5-4 and J usage is TRBJ2-2; 14 bases are shared with TRBD2. V lost 1 base to trimming and J lost 6 bases; unmatched junction nucleotides: 8. The length of the CDR3 is 18 residues. Germline V gene sequence: CDR1 SGHNT, CDR2 YYREEE (reference sequence). This CDR3 reads CASSLPGLAGGPPGELFF. The CDR3 region has the DNA TGTGCCAGCAGCTTGCCTGGACTAGCGGGAGGTCCTCCCGGGGAGCTGTTTTTT.

V usage is TRBV4-2 and J usage is TRBJ2-2, with TRBD2 identical over 8 bases. The V gene's germline CDR1 is LGHNA and CDR2 YNFKEQ. CDR3 length equals 24 residues. V lost 1 base and J lost 6; bases outside the gene matches: 31. As DNA, the CDR3 is TGTGCCAGCAGCCAAGGACTACGTAACGACCGGTTACCTTTAGCGGGAATAGGGGCCGGGGAGCTGTTTTTT. Translation: CASSQGLRNDRLPLAGIGAGELFF.

This clone occurred once. This chain connects TRBV6-6 to TRBJ2-1; weak D call: TRBD1 (5 bases). The germline gives CDR1 MNHNY, CDR2 SVGAGI (reference sequence). The CDR3 sequence is 14 residues long. V dropped 4 bases and J dropped 7 bases, with 14 bases sitting between them. The CDR3 DNA follows: TGTGCCAGCAGTTCACAGGCCGGTAGGAATGAGCAGTTCTTC. Translated, it gives CASSSQAGRNEQFF.

A single count supports this clone. The chain employs TRBV9 and TRBJ2-5, with 8 bases aligning to TRBD2. Germline trimming cut 3 bases from V and 5 bases from J; bases unmatched to any gene: 18. The CDR3 covers 18 residues. Germline V lookup: CDR1 SGDLS, CDR2 YYNGEE. Here the CDR3 reads CASSGKAGEGGEGETQYF. In nucleotides, the CDR3 is TGTGCCAGCAGCGGAAAAGCGGGAGAGGGGGGTGAAGGGGAGACCCAGTACTTC.

The chain uses TRBV11-3 and TRBJ2-3; a possible D gene is TRBD2 (7 bases). Per the germline V gene, CDR1 is SGHNT and CDR2 is YENEEA. V was cut by 0 bases and J by 0 bases, with 13 bases left in between. The CDR3 totals 17 residues. In DNA, the CDR3 is TGTGCCAGCAGCTTAGATCAAAAGGGGGGGAGCACAGATACGCAGTATTTT. Amino acids: CASSLDQKGGSTDTQYF.

On this clone: The junction and the germline gene differ at one end; a read error may be behind it. This chain uses TRBV15 with TRBJ2-1; 7 bases are a match to TRBD2. This CDR3 spans 18 amino acids. Germline V gene data show CDR1 as LNHNV and CDR2 as YYDKDF (reference sequence). CDR3 coding DNA: TGTGCCACCAGCAGAGATGGCGCTGAGCGGGACTCCGACAATGAGCAGTTCTTC. Translated, it gives CATSRDGAERDSDNEQFF.

This chain uses TRBV19 with TRBJ1-1; D call uncertain. The CDR3 sequence is 15 residues long. Germline lookup yields CDR1 LNHDA and CDR2 SQIVND (reference sequence). V lost 3 bases, J lost 4 bases, and 15 bases lay in between. For the CDR3, the DNA is TGTGCCAGTAGTATGTTTCGTCGCGAGGGCACTGAAGCTTTCTTT. Protein sequence: CASSMFRREGTEAFF.

The chain recombines TRBV2 with TRBJ2-5, with 8 bases lining up with TRBD1. Trimming cost V 5 bases and J 3 bases; bases outside gene matches: 2. Looked up from germline, CDR1 is SNHLY and CDR2 is FYNNEI. The CDR3 is 13 residues long. CDR3 loop: CASSQTGEETQYF. The CDR3 DNA follows: TGTGCCAGCAGTCAGACAGGGGAAGAGACCCAGTACTTC.

The genes are TRBV4-2 and TRBJ2-2, with D unresolved. The CDR3 is made up of 18 amino acids. Germline V gives CDR1 LGHNA, CDR2 YNFKEQ. Between the trimmed V and J ends, which lost 0 bases and 4 bases, there was a span of 18 bases. Here the CDR3 reads CASSQDAGRLAATGELFF. In DNA form, the CDR3 reads TGTGCCAGCAGCCAAGATGCTGGGCGCCTGGCAGCCACCGGGGAGCTGTTTTTT.

The chain carries TRBV19 and TRBJ2-2; TRBD2 might be the D (6 bases). CDR1 is LNHDA, CDR2 SQIVND, per germline (reference sequence). This CDR3 region has 15 residues. Trimming cost V 7 bases and J 1 base, with 13 bases left between them. In DNA, the CDR3 is TGTGCCAGTACCTCCGGGACTTGGAACACCGGGGAGCTGTTTTTT. Its translation is CASTSGTWNTGELFF.

V and J are TRBV7-8 and TRBJ2-7, with TRBD1 matching 11 bases. The germline V gene encodes CDR1 SGHVS and CDR2 FQNEAQ. The CDR3 has 14 amino acids. Unmatched junction bases numbered 5, after V lost 5 bases and J lost 5 bases. This chain's CDR3 is CASSRGTGGHEQYF. The DNA for the CDR3 is TGTGCCAGCAGCAGAGGGACAGGGGGGCACGAGCAGTACTTC.

CDR3 coding DNA: TGCAGCGCCCGCCGCCGGGAGAGCACAGATACGCAGTATTTT. This encodes CSARRRESTDTQYF. The chain joins TRBV29-1 to TRBJ2-3; D perhaps matches TRBD2 (6 bases). The germline V gene encodes CDR1 SQVTM and CDR2 ANQGSEA. Trimming removed 7 bases at V and 0 bases at J, with 14 bases between. The CDR3 length is 14 residues.

J is TRBJ1-1 and V is TRBV6-5; 7 positions match TRBD1. After removal of 6 bases from V and 7 bases from J, the junction contained 8 bases not matched to a gene. Germline assignment: CDR1 MNHEY and CDR2 SVGAGI. The CDR3 has 13 residues. DNA of the CDR3: TGTGCCAGCAGCGTCACAGGGGTGGGTGAAGCTTTCTTT. Its protein is CASSVTGVGEAFF.

J is TRBJ1-5 and V is TRBV27; 7 positions agree with TRBD1. Germline V CDR1 and CDR2: MNHEY, SMNVEV (reference sequence). V dropped 8 bases and J dropped 4; count of bases not matched to a gene: 8. CDR3 length: 14 residues. For the CDR3, the DNA is TGTGCCAGCCACAGGGGAGGTAAAAATCAGCCCCAGCATTTT. Translated, it gives CASHRGGKNQPQHF.